Listed below are T cell receptor beta chains from one sample, sequenced in a study of OX40 agonist ivuxolimab in advanced cancers. This table comes from immunoSEQ multiplex PCR, and its TCRdb copy is limited to in-frame clones, with some not included. The profile shows under 75,000 clones, roughly 84% of them singletons. The material sequenced was CD4+ or CD8+ T cells sorted from blood, taken in a trial of the OX40 agonist ivuxolimab. The receptors shown here come from an adult with an advanced solid tumor such as melanoma, head and neck, liver or kidney cancer. Each CDR3 is given with its conserved first and last residue. D genes are given only for firm matches. Clone size is given for some rows only: seen once, a few or many times, or a class if the clone is expanded.

NA	NA	TRBV6-1	TRBJ2-3	15	TGTGCCAGCACCAAGGGTGGTGGATCGAGTGATACGCAGTATTTT	CASTKGGGSSDTQYF
NA	NA	TRBV29-1	TRBJ2-7	13	TGCAGCGTTGTGTTACAGGGGACTTACGAGCAGTACTTC	CSVVLQGTYEQYF
few	TRBD1	TRBV27	TRBJ1-3	16	TGTGCCAGCAGTTCACAGGGGGCGAGCTCTGGAAACACCATATATTTT	CASSSQGASSGNTIYF
NA	NA	TRBV7-9	TRBJ1-2	15	TGTGCCAGCAGCCCTTCTTTAGGTGAGGACTATGGCTACACCTTC	CASSPSLGEDYGYTF
NA	TRBD2	TRBV6-1	TRBJ2-7	15	TGTGCCAGCAGGACTAGCGACACAAGTTGGAGGGAGCAGTACTTC	CASRTSDTSWREQYF
NA	TRBD2	TRBV7-9	TRBJ2-1	18	TGTGCCAGCAGCTACCCCGAGGTCCTAGCGGGCTCCTACAATGAGCAGTTCTTC	CASSYPEVLAGSYNEQFF
NA	NA	TRBV20-1	TRBJ1-2	11	TGCAGTGCTAGCTTATCGGGGCGCTACACCTTC	CSASLSGRYTF
NA	NA	TRBV5-1	TRBJ1-4	15	TGCGCCAGCAGCTTGGCCCAGGCCCCTAATGAAAAACTGTTTTTT	CASSLAQAPNEKLFF
NA	NA	TRBV7-9	TRBJ2-3	12	TGTGCCAGCAGCTTACTCTCAGATACGCAGTATTTT	CASSLLSDTQYF
once	NA	TRBV28	TRBJ1-1	14	TGTGCCAGCAGAACTGGGGAAGGGGCCGATCGAGCTTTCTTT	CASRTGEGADRAFF
NA	NA	TRBV6-6	TRBJ2-2	15	TGTGCCAGCAGTTACAGGCTACCGAACACCGGGGAGCTGTTTTTT	CASSYRLPNTGELFF
NA	NA	TRBV2	TRBJ2-7	12	TGTGCCAGCACCCAGGGGCGGAACGAGCAGTACTTC	CASTQGRNEQYF
NA	NA	TRBV9	TRBJ2-5	12	TGTGCCAGCAGCTCCGGAGGGGAGACCCAGTACTTC	CASSSGGETQYF
NA	NA	TRBV6-5	TRBJ1-2	14	TGTGCCAGCAGCCCCCCGGGGCCGTTTTATGGCTACACCTTC	CASSPPGPFYGYTF
NA	TRBD1	TRBV2	TRBJ2-3	17	TGTGCCAGCACTACCGGGACAGGGGAGGTAGGGACAGATACGCAGTATTTT	CASTTGTGEVGTDTQYF
NA	NA	TRBV19	TRBJ2-6	16	TGTGCCAGTAGTGTAGGACGGCGCTCTGGGGCCAACGTCCTGACTTTC	CASSVGRRSGANVLTF
NA	NA	TRBV7-2	TRBJ1-2	15	TGTGCCAGCAGCCAACCGGGGGTCGGGGGCTATGGCTACACCTTC	CASSQPGVGGYGYTF
once	TRBD1	TRBV28	TRBJ1-2	17	TGTGCCAGCAGTCGGCCGAGGGCGGGACAGGGGGCGAGCGGCTACACCTTC	CASSRPRAGQGASGYTF
NA	NA	TRBV6-1	TRBJ1-2	14	TGTGCCAGCAGTGAAGCGGGGGGCCCCTATGGCTACACCTTC	CASSEAGGPYGYTF
NA	TRBD1	TRBV6-1	TRBJ1-4	14	TGTGCCAGCAAACAGGGGACAGCTAATGAAAAACTGTTTTTT	CASKQGTANEKLFF
NA	NA	TRBV19	TRBJ2-1	14	TGTGCCAGTAGTCAAAGCCCCCGGACTGGTGAGCAGTTCTTC	CASSQSPRTGEQFF
NA	NA	TRBV5-5	TRBJ2-7	13	TGTGCCAGCAGCTCTTCAACAGGATCCGAGCAGTACTTC	CASSSSTGSEQYF
NA	NA	TRBV7-2	TRBJ2-6	14	TGTGCCAGCAGTGCCGGAGGGGGGGCCAACGTCCTGACTTTC	CASSAGGGANVLTF
NA	NA	TRBV7-3	TRBJ2-5	15	TGTGCCAGCAGCTTAAACACAGGTTTCCAAGAGACCCAGTACTTC	CASSLNTGFQETQYF
once	TRBD2	TRBV9	TRBJ2-7	19	TGTGCCAGCAGCCCTCGGACTAGCGGGAGGTCTATGGGTGGGTACGAGCAGTACTTC	CASSPRTSGRSMGGYEQYF
once	NA	TRBV19	TRBJ2-2	14	TGTGCCAGTAGTACGGGACTTCAGACCGGGGAGCTGTTTTTT	CASSTGLQTGELFF
NA	NA	TRBV6-1	TRBJ2-5	15	TGTGCCAGCACAAAAGGGCTAGCAGAACAAGAGACCCAGTACTTC	CASTKGLAEQETQYF
NA	TRBD1	TRBV5-1	TRBJ1-1	14	TGCGCCAGCAGCTCGGGGACAGGGAACACTGAAGCTTTCTTT	CASSSGTGNTEAFF
NA	TRBD1	TRBV29-1	TRBJ1-2	12	TGCAGCTCAGGGGGGGGTAACTATGGCTACACCTTC	CSSGGGNYGYTF